The 9 T cell receptor beta chains below all came from one sample that was sequenced in a study of neurological immune-mediated disorders. TCRdb redid the calling of the 5' RACE reads with MiXCR, one entry per CDR3 protein. This sample yields under 80,000 distinct CDR3 sequences, of which almost 4% are seen a single time; 1% to 1.5% belongs to the top ten. The sequenced material came from PBMCs. Every receptor here comes from a man between 25 and 39 years old with multiple sclerosis.

This clonotype was seen repeatedly, ten times or more. The J gene is TRBJ2-2, the V gene TRBV5-5, with 8 bases matching TRBD2. V trimming: 6 bases; J trimming: 7 bases; junction bases outside the gene matches: 17. Germline assignment: CDR1 SGHKS and CDR2 YYEKEE (reference sequence). The CDR3 sequence is 17 residues long. CDR3 sequence: CASTRSLAGTGGGELFF. The CDR3 DNA sequence: TGTGCCAGCACCCGGTCGTTAGCGGGGACCGGGGGCGGGGAGCTGTTTTTT.

There are many counts of this clonotype. The rearrangement links TRBV12-3 or TRBV12-4 to TRBJ2-7, with D unclear. Deletions cut 5 bases from V and 7 bases from J, with 15 bases between. CDR3 length: 13 residues. CDR3 protein: CASSPLQSREQYF. The CDR3 DNA reads TGTGCCAGCAGTCCCCTCCAGAGTCGAGAGCAGTACTTC.

In its sample, this clonotype was seen many times. The chain recombines TRBV18 with TRBJ2-7; D might be TRBD1 (5 bases). Trimming took off 0 bases at V and 3 bases at J, with 9 bases between the two ends. In germline, CDR1 is KGHSH, CDR2 LQKENI. The CDR3 has 14 amino acids. The CDR3 is CASSPPGVGYEQYF. In nucleotides, the CDR3 is TGTGCCAGCTCACCACCAGGGGTTGGCTACGAGCAGTACTTC. The whole variable domain, filled in from reference TRBV18 and TRBJ2-7, reads NAGVMQNPRHLVRRRGQEARLRCSPMKGHSHVYWYRQLPEEGLKFMVYLQKENIIDESGMPKERFSAEFPKEGPSILRIQQVVRGDSAAYFCASSPPGVGYEQYFGPGTRLTVT.

This clonotype has at least ten counts. The chain employs TRBV7-2 and TRBJ2-7; 8 bases align to TRBD2. Germline assignment: CDR1 SGHTA and CDR2 FQGNSA. This CDR3 comprises 13 residues. The junction had 1 base not matched to a gene; V was cut back by 3 bases and J by 3 bases. In DNA, the CDR3 is TGTGCCAGCAGCTTCCTAGCGGGCTACGAGCAGTACTTC. It specifies CASSFLAGYEQYF.

This clonotype was counted ten times or more. This chain joins TRBV20-1 and TRBJ2-5; 7 bases match TRBD2. CDR3 size: 13 residues. The J segment lost 4 bases and the V segment lost 3 bases, leaving 5 bases of the junction unmatched. Germline V gene data show CDR1 as DFQATT and CDR2 as SNEGSKA (reference sequence). The CDR3 bases are TGCAGTGCTAGGGTAGGCGGGAGAGAGACCCAGTACTTC. Translated, it gives CSARVGGRETQYF.

This clonotype was seen many times. V usage is TRBV12-3 or TRBV12-4 and J usage is TRBJ1-5, with D unclear. This CDR3 has 12 amino acids. Trimming took off 2 bases at V and 7 bases at J, with 6 bases between the two ends. Here the CDR3 reads CASSLWLQPQHF. The CDR3 DNA is TGTGCCAGCAGTTTATGGCTCCAGCCCCAGCATTTT.

This clonotype was seen many times. The chain uses TRBV5-1 and TRBJ2-1; TRBD2 agrees at 9 bases. The trim removed 6 bases at V and 6 bases at J, leaving 13 bases unmatched. The V gene's germline CDR1 is SGHRS and CDR2 YFSETQ. CDR3 length equals 16 residues. CDR3 in amino acids: CASTNPVAGGINEQFF. As DNA, the CDR3 is TGCGCCAGCACCAACCCCGTGGCGGGGGGGATCAATGAGCAGTTCTTC.

This clonotype occurred many times. For the CDR3, the DNA is TGTGCCAGCAGAGGCGGGGGCTACGAGCAGTACTTC. As protein: CASRGGGYEQYF. The V call is TRBV6-1, the J call TRBJ2-7; 7 nucleotides align to TRBD2. The germline V gene encodes CDR1 MNHNS and CDR2 SASEGT. The CDR3 has 12 residues. J gave up 3 bases and V 6 bases, and 2 bases lay outside the gene matches.

The chain is built from TRBV7-6 and TRBJ1-1; D might be TRBD1 (6 bases). Germline loops: CDR1 SGHVS, CDR2 FNYEAQ. Trimming took off 5 bases at V and 5 bases at J, with 21 bases between the two ends. CDR3 size: 16 residues. The CDR3 nucleotides read TGTGCCAGCAGCCCATCTCGGACAGACCGGGGGACTGAAGCTTTCTTT. Translated, it gives CASSPSRTDRGTEAFF.